A selection of T cell receptor beta chains follows, all from one sample in a study of T-cell memory formation after mild COVID-19. TCRdb processed the 5' RACE reads anew with MiXCR; each CDR3 protein has one entry. In the table there are almost 550,000 distinct CDR3 sequences, roughly 20% of which are singletons. The source material was PBMCs or a T cell subset sorted from them (not recorded which). All receptors derive from an adult woman who had mild COVID-19 (a few samples of this study predate the infection). Cell type and time point are not known. Both conserved end residues are part of each CDR3. The order of the fields is clone size, V gene, CDR3 protein. Clone size appears in some rows only: once, few, many, or a class for an expanded clone.

abundance: few; v_gene: TRBV5-5; CDR3aa: CASSLTEATGELFF
abundance: few; v_gene: TRBV7-2; CDR3aa: CASSPNPGVGTQYF
abundance: .; v_gene: TRBV7-9; CDR3aa: CASSLNRDLNTEAFF
abundance: few; v_gene: TRBV7-8; CDR3aa: CASSLAQGSNTEAFF
abundance: .; v_gene: TRBV29-1; CDR3aa: CSVERWDRGPDTQYF
abundance: many; v_gene: TRBV5-5; CDR3aa: CASSLVTGVDEQFF
abundance: .; v_gene: TRBV4-2; CDR3aa: CASSQGEEETQYF
abundance: .; v_gene: TRBV7-2; CDR3aa: CASSPSQGYEQYF
abundance: few; v_gene: TRBV3-1; CDR3aa: CASSLEAGGGNTIYF
abundance: many; v_gene: TRBV27; CDR3aa: CASSSVNTEAFF
abundance: .; v_gene: TRBV7-2; CDR3aa: CASSLGGRGGNQPQHF
abundance: few; v_gene: TRBV15; CDR3aa: CATSSSGVPGELFF
abundance: .; v_gene: TRBV6-5; CDR3aa: CASTYASRSQETQYF
abundance: .; v_gene: TRBV4-2; CDR3aa: CASSLWTSGDYEQYF
abundance: few; v_gene: TRBV20-1; CDR3aa: CSARPDGDREQYF
abundance: .; v_gene: TRBV6-1; CDR3aa: CASSEGRSLAAVGEKLFF
abundance: .; v_gene: TRBV25-1; CDR3aa: CASRGTGVFTEAFF
abundance: .; v_gene: TRBV20-1; CDR3aa: CSARVLAGESTDTQYF
abundance: once; v_gene: TRBV6-6; CDR3aa: CASSTPGQGVRPQHF
abundance: .; v_gene: TRBV6-5; CDR3aa: CASSYNFYNEQFF